The sequence of this T cell receptor beta chain was determined in a study of post-analysis software for immune sequencing data. Looking at the study overall: Disease courses included relapsing-remitting, secondary progressive and progressive-relapsing multiple sclerosis.

With regard to this clonotype: Its specificity is unknown.

Sequencing libraries made from TCR beta cDNA carried unique molecular identifiers. TCRdb reprocessed the PCR reads with MiXCR, giving one entry per CDR3 protein. The sample holds under 900,000 distinct CDR3 sequences, roughly half seen once. Trimming stripped 2 bases from V and 7 bases from J, with 18 bases between. The CDR3 totals 16 residues. Germline values: CDR1 MNHEY, CDR2 SVGAGI. General study results and limits: When patients were compared with controls, a handful of TRBV segments were more frequent, TRBV5-6, TRBV5-1 and TRBV20-1 among them. Multiple sclerosis patients showed significantly lower normalized Chao1 diversity than controls did.

The rearrangement joins TRBV6-5 to TRBJ2-1, with D unresolved. This TCR was recovered from a girl under 18 with multiple sclerosis. The sequenced sample consisted of blood. CDR3 residues: CASSYRARIDGNEQFF. The CDR3 DNA reads TGTGCCAGCAGTTACCGGGCACGGATTGATGGGAATGAGCAGTTCTTC.